This T cell receptor beta chain was sequenced for a study of response to subunit inactivated influenza vaccine. Study-level points and caveats: Researchers suggested that each seasonal influenza vaccination recruits few new T cells.

This clonotype was seen a handful of times. The antigen remains undetermined. One entry per CDR3 protein results from TCRdb running MiXCR on the RT-PCR reads. This table holds some 300,000 distinct CDR3 sequences, roughly 22% found once. V lost 6 bases and J 0 bases, leaving 14 bases between the germline ends. Germline V gives CDR1 DFQATT, CDR2 SNEGSKA (reference sequence). The CDR3 is 14 residues long. The starting material was PBMCs from blood, obtained around 22 months after vaccination. This clonotype was sampled from a man aged 45 to 75 who received an inactivated influenza vaccine. V usage is TRBV20-1 and J usage is TRBJ1-1, with D tentatively TRBD1 (6 bases). CDR3 region: CSAARGRVNTEAFF. CDR3 coding DNA: TGCAGTGCCGCCCGGGGGCGGGTGAACACTGAAGCTTTCTTT.